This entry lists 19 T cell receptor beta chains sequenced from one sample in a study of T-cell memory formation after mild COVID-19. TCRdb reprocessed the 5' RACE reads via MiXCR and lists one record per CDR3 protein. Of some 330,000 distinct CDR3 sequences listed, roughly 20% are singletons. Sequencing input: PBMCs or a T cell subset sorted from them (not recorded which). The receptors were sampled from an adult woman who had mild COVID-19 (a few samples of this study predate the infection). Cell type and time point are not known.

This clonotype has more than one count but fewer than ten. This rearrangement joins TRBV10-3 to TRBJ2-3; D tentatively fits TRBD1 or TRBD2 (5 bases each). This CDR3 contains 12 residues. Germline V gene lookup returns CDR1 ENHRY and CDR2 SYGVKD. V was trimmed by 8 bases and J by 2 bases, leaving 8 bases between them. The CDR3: CAISGTTDTQYF. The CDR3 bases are TGTGCCATCTCAGGGACCACAGATACGCAGTATTTT.

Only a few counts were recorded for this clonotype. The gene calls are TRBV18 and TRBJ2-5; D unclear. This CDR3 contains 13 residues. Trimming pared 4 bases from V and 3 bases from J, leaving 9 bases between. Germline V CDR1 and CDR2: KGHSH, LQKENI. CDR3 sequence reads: CASSLTEEETQYF. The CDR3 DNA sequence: TGTGCCAGCTCACTTACAGAGGAAGAGACCCAGTACTTC.

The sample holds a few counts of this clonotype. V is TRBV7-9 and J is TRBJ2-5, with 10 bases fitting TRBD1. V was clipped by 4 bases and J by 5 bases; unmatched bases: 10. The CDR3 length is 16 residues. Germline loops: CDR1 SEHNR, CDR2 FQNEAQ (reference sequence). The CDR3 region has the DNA TGTGCCAGCAGCTCCCACGGGACAGGGGCGGCGGAGACCCAGTACTTC. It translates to CASSSHGTGAAETQYF.

CDR3 bases: TGTGCCACCAGTGATTTGCCCGGAAATGTAGCCCCAGATACGCAGTATTTT. Encoded protein: CATSDLPGNVAPDTQYF. This rearrangement joins TRBV24-1 to TRBJ2-3; D uncertain. This CDR3 is 17 amino acids long. Germline V gene data show CDR1 as KGHDR and CDR2 as SFDVKD. V lost 0 bases and J lost 4, with 16 bases in between.

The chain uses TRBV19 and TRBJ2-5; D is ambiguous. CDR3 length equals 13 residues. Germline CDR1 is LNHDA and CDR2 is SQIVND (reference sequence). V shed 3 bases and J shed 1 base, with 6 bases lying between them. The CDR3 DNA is TGTGCCAGTAGTATGACCAGCCAAGAGACCCAGTACTTC. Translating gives CASSMTSQETQYF. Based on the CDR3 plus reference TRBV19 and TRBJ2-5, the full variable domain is DGGITQSPKYLFRKEGQNVTLSCEQNLNHDAMYWYRQDPGQGLRLIYYSQIVNDFQKGDIAEGYSVSREKKESFPLTVTSAQKNPTAFYLCASSMTSQETQYFGPGTRLLVL.

This chain's CDR3 is CSVSEQNTEAFF. Here the CDR3 DNA reads TGCAGCGTTTCAGAGCAGAACACTGAAGCTTTCTTT. The J gene is TRBJ1-1, the V gene TRBV29-1; D is unresolved. V gave up 5 bases and J gave up 1 base, with 8 bases separating them. The germline V gene encodes CDR1 SQVTM and CDR2 ANQGSEA. There are 12 residues in the CDR3.

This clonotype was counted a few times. The CDR3 spells CAWSVGGSETQYF. CDR3 nucleotide sequence: TGTGCCTGGAGTGTGGGCGGGAGTGAGACCCAGTACTTC. The chain carries TRBV30 and TRBJ2-5; 7 positions match TRBD2. Germline CDR1 is GTSNPN and CDR2 is SVGIG (reference sequence). CDR3 length equals 13 residues. Trimming cost V 0 bases and J 5 bases; bases outside gene matches: 3.

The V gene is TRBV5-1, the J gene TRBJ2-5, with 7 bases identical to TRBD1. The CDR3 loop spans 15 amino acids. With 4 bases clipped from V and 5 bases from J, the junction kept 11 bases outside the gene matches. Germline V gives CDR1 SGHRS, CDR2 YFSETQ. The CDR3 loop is CASSTQTGPGETQYF. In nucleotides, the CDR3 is TGCGCCAGCAGCACACAGACAGGGCCAGGGGAGACCCAGTACTTC.

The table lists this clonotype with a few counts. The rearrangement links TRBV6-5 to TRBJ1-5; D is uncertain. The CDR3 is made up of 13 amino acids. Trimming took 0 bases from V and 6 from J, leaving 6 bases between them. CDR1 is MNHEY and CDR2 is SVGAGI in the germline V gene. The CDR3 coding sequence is TGTGCCAGCAGTTACTCTAGGCGTCAGCCCCAGCATTTT. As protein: CASSYSRRQPQHF.

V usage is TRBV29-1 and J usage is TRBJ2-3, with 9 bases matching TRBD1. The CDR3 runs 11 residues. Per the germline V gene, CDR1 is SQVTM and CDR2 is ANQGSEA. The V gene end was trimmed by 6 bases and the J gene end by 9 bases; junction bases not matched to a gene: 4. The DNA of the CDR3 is TGCAGCGTCGGGGACAGGGACACGCAGTATTTT. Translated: CSVGDRDTQYF.

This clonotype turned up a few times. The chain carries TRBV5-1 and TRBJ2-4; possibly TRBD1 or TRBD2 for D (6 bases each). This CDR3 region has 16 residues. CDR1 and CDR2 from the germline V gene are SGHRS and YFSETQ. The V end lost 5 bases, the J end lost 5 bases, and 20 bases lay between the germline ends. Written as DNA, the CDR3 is TGCGCCAGCAGTTTACTGACAGGAGGGGCGGAAAACATTCAGTACTTC. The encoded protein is CASSLLTGGAENIQYF.

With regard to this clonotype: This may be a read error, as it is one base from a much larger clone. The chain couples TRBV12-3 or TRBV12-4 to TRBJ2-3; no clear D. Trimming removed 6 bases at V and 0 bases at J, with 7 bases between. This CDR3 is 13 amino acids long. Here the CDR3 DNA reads TGTGCCAGCAGCTGGAGTAGCACAGATACGCAGTATTTT. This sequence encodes CASSWSSTDTQYF.

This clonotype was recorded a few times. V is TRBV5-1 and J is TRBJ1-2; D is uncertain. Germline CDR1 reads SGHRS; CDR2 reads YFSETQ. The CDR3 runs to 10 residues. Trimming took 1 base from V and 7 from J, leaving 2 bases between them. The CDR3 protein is CASSLLGYTF. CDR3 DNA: TGCGCCAGCAGCTTGCTTGGCTACACCTTC.

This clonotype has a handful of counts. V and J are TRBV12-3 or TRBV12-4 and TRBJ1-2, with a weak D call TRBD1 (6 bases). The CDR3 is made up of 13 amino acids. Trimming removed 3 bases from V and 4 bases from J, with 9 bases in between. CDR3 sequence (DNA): TGTGCCAGCAGTTTTGTACAGGGCTATGGCTACACCTTC. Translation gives CASSFVQGYGYTF.

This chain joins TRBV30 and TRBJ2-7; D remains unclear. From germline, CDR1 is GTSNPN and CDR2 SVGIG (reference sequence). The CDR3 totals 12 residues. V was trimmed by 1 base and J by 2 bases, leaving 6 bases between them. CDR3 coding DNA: TGTGCCTGGAGTGGGATTACCTACGAGCAGTACTTC. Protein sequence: CAWSGITYEQYF.

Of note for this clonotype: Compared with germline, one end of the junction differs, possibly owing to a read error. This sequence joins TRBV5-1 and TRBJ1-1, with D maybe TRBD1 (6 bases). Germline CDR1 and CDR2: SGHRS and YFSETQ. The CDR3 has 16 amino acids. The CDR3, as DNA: TGCTCCAGCAGCTTCGGAATCAGGGGCTCGAACACTGAAGCTTTCTTT. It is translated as CSSSFGIRGSNTEAFF. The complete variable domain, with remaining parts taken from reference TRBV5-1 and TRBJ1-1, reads KAGVTQTPRYLIKTRGQQVTLSCSPISGHRSVSWYQQTPGQGLQFLFEYFSETQRNKGNFPGRFSGRQFSNSRSEMNVSTLELGDSALYLCSSSFGIRGSNTEAFFGQGTRLTVV.

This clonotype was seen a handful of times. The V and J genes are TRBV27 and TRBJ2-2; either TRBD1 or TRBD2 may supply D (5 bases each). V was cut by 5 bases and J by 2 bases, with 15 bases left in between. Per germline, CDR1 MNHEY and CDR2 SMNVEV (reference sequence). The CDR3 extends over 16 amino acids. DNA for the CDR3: TGTGCCAGCAGTGAACGGGACCCCCGAAACACCGGGGAGCTGTTTTTT. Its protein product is CASSERDPRNTGELFF.

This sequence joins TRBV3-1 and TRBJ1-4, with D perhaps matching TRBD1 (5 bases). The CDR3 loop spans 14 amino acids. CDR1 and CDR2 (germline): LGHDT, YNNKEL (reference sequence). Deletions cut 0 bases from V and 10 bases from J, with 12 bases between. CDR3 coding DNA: TGTGCCAGCAGCCAAGATTCAGGGTTGGGAAAACTGTTTTTT. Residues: CASSQDSGLGKLFF.

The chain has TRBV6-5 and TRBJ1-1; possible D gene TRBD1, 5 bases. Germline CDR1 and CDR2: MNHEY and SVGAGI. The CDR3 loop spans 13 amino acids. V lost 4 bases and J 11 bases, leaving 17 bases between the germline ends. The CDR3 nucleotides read TGTGCCAGCAGTTCTACCGGGACGACACGGGCTTTCTTT. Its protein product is CASSSTGTTRAFF.